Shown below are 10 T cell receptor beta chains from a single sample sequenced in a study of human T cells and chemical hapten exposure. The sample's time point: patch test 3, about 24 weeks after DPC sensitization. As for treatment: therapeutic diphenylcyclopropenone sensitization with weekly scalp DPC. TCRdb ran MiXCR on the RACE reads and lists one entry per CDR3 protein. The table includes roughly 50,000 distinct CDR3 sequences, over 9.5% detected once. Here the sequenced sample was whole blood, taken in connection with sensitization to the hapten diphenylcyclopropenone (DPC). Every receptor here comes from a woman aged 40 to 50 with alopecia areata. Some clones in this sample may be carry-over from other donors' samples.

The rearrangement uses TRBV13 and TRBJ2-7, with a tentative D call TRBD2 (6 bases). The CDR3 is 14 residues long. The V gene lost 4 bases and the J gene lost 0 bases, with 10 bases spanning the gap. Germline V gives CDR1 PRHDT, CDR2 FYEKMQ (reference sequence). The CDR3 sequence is CASSSRGSSYEQYF. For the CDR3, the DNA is TGTGCCAGCAGCTCCCGGGGGAGCTCCTACGAGCAGTACTTC.

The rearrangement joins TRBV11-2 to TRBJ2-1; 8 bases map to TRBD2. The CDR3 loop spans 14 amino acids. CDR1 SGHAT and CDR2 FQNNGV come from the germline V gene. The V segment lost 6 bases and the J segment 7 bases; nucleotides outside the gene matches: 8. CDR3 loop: CASSFRGGRNEQFF. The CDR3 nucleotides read TGTGCCAGCAGTTTCCGGGGGGGCCGAAATGAGCAGTTCTTC.

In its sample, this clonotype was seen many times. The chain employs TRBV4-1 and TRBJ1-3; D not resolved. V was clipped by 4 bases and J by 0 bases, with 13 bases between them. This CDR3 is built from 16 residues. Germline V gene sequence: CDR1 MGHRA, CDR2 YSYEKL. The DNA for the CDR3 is TGCGCCAGCAGCCCTTCACGGACTATCTCTGGAAACACCATATATTTT. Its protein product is CASSPSRTISGNTIYF.

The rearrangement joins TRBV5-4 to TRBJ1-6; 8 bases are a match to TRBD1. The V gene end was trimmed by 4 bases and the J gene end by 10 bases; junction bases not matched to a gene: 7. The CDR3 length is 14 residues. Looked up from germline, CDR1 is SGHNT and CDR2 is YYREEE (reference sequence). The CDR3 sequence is CASSLDRGGSPLHF. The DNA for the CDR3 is TGTGCCAGCAGCCTCGACAGGGGTGGATCACCCCTCCACTTT.

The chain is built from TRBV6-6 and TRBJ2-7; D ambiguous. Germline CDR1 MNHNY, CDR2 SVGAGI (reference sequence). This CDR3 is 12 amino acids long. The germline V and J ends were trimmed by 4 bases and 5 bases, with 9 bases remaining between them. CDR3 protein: CASSSRNHEQYF. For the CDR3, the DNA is TGTGCCAGCAGTTCACGGAACCACGAGCAGTACTTC.

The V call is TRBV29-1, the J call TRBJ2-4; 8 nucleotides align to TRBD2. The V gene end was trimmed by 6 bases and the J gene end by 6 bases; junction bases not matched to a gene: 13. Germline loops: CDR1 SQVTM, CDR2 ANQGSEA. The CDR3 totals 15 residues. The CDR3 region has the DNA TGCAGCGTCGAGAGAGACGGGGGGGCGGGAAACATTCAGTACTTC. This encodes CSVERDGGAGNIQYF. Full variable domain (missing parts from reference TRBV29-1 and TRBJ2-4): SAVISQKPSRDICQRGTSLTIQCQVDSQVTMMFWYRQQPGQSLTLIATANQGSEATYESGFVIDKFPISRPNLTFSTLTVSNMSPEDSSIYLCSVERDGGAGNIQYFGAGTRLSVL.

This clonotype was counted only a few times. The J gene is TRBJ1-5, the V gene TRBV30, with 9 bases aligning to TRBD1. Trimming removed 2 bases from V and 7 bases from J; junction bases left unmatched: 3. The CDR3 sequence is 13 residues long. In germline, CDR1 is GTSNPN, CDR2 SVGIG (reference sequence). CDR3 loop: CAWSTGGRQPQHF. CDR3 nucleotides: TGTGCCTGGAGTACAGGGGGCCGACAGCCCCAGCATTTT.

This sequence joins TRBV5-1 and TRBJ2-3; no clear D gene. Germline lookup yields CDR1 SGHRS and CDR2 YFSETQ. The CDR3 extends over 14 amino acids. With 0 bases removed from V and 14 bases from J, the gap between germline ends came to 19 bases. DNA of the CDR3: TGCGCCAGCAGCTTGGAGGACGCATGGCCGCAGTGGTATTTT. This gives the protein CASSLEDAWPQWYF. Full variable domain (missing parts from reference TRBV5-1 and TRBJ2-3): KAGVTQTPRYLIKTRGQQVTLSCSPISGHRSVSWYQQTPGQGLQFLFEYFSETQRNKGNFPGRFSGRQFSNSRSEMNVSTLELGDSALYLCASSLEDAWPQWYFGPGTRLTVL.

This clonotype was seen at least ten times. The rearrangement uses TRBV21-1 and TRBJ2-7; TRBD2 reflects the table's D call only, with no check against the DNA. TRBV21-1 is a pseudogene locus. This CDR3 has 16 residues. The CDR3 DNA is TGTGCCAGCAGCAAAAGAGGGCAGGGCTCATTCGACGAGCAGTACTTC. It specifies CASSKRGQGSFDEQYF.

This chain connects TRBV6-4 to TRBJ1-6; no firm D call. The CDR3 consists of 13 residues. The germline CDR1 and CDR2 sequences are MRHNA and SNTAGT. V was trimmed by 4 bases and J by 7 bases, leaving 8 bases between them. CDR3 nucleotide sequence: TGTGCCAGCAGTGGGGATCCAAATTCACCCCTCCACTTT. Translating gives CASSGDPNSPLHF.